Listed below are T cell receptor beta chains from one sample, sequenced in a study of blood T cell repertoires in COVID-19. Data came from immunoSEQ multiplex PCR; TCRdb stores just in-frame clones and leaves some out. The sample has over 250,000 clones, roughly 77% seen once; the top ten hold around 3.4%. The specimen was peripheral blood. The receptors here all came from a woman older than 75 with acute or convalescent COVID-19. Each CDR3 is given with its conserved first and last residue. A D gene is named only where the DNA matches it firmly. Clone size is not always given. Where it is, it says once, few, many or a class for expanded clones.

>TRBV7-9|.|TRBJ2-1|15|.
CASSSPGHIYNEQFF
TGTGCCAGCAGCTCACCGGGACATATATACAATGAGCAGTTCTTC
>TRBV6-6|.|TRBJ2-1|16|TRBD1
CASSSYRGRFLNEQFF
TGTGCCAGCAGTTCTTACAGGGGGCGCTTTTTGAATGAGCAGTTCTTC
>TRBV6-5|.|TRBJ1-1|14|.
CASRVSTASTEAFF
TGTGCCAGCAGAGTCTCAACAGCTTCCACTGAAGCTTTCTTT
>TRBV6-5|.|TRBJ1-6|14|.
CASSPDGGNSPLHF
TGTGCCAGCAGCCCGGACGGGGGGAATTCACCCCTCCACTTT
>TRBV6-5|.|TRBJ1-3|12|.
CASQGGGNTIYF
TGTGCCAGCCAGGGTGGTGGAAACACCATATATTTT
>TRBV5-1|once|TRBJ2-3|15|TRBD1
CASSLPTGDTDTQYF
TGCGCCAGCAGCCTACCGACAGGGGACACAGATACGCAGTATTTT
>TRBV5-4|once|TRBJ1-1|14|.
CASSTGTLNTEAFF
TGTGCCAGCAGCACCGGGACACTGAACACTGAAGCTTTCTTT
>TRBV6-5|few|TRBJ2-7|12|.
CASSYGSGEQYF
TGTGCCAGCAGTTACGGGAGTGGGGAGCAGTACTTC
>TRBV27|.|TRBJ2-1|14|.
CASSLRVTGAPQFF
TGTGCCAGCAGTTTGAGGGTAACGGGAGCACCTCAGTTCTTC
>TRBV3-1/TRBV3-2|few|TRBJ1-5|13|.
CASSQGSNQPQHF
TGTGCCAGCAGCCAGGGCAGCAATCAGCCCCAGCATTTT
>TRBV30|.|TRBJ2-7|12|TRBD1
CAWKGQDYEQYF
TGTGCCTGGAAGGGACAGGACTACGAGCAGTACTTC
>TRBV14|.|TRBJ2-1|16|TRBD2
CASSQMTSVVSDEQFF
TGTGCCAGCAGCCAGATGACTAGCGTAGTATCTGATGAGCAGTTCTTC
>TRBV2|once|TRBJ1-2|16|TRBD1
CASSDPPGQSVYGYTF
TGTGCCAGCAGTGATCCCCCGGGACAGTCGGTGTATGGCTACACCTTC
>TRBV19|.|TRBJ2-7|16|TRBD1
CASSSRGQGAIGEQYF
TGTGCCAGTAGTTCACGAGGACAGGGGGCTATAGGCGAGCAGTACTTC